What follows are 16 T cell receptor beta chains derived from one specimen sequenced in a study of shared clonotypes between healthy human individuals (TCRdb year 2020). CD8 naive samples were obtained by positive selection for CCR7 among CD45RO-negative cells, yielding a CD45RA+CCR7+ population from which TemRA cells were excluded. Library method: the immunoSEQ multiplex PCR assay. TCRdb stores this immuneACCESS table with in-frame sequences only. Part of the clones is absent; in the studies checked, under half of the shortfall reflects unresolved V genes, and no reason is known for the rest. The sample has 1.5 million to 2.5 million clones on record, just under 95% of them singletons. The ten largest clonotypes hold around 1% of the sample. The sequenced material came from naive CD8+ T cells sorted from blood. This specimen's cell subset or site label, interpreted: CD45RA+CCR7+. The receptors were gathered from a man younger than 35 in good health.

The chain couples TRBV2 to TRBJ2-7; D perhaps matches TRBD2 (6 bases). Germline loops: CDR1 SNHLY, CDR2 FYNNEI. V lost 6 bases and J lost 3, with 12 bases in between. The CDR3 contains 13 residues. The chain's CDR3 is CASSLDGGYEQYF. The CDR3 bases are TGTGCCAGCAGCCTCGACGGGGGCTACGAGCAGTACTTC.

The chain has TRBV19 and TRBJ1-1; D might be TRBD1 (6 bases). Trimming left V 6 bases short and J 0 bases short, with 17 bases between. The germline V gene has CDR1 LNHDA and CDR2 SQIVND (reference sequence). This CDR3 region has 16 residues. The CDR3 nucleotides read TGTGCCAGTAGCCAAAAGAGACAGGACCTGAACACTGAAGCTTTCTTT. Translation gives CASSQKRQDLNTEAFF.

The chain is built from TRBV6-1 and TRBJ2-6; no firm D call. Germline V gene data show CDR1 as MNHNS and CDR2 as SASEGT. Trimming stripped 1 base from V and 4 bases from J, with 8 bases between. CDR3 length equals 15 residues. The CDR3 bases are TGTGCCAGCAGTGAAGTCAGTTCCGGGGCCAACGTCCTGACTTTC. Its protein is CASSEVSSGANVLTF.

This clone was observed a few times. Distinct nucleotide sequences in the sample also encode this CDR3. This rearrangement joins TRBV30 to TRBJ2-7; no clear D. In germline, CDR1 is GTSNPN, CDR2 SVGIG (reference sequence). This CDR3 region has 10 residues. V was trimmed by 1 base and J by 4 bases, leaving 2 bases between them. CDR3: CAWSGYEQYF. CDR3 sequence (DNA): TGTGCCTGGAGTGGGTACGAGCAGTACTTC.

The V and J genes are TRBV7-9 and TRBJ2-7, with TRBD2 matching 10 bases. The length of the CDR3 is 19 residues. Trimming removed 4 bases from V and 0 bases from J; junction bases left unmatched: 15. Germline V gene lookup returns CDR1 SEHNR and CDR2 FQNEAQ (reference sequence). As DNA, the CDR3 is TGTGCCAGCAGCTCCCCCTCTAGCGGGGGCCCGCCTCCCTCCTACGAGCAGTACTTC. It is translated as CASSSPSSGGPPPSYEQYF.

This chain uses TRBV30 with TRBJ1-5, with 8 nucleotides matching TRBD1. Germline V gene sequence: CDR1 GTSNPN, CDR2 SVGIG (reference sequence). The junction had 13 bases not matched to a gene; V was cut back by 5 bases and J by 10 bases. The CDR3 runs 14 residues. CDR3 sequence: CAWGSGQGLIPQHF. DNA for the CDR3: TGTGCCTGGGGTTCAGGACAGGGCCTAATACCCCAGCATTTT.

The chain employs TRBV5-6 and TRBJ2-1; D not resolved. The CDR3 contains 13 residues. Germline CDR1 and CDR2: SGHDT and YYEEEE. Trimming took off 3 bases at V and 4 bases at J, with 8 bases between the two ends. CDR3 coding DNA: TGTGCCAGCAGCTACGGGCCTTACAATGAGCAGTTCTTC. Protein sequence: CASSYGPYNEQFF.

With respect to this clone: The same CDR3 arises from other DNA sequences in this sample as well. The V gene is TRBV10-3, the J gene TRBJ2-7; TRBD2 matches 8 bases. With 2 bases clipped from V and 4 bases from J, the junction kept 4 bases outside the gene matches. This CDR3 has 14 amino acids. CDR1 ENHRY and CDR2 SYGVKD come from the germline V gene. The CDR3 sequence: CAISEGLAGYEQYF. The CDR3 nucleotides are TGTGCCATCAGTGAGGGGCTAGCGGGTTACGAGCAGTACTTC.

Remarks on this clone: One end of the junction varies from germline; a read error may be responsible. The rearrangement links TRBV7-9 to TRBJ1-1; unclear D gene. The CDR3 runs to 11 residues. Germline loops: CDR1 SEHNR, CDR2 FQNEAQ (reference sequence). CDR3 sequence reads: CASSPLGYTDF. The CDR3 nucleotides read TGTGCCAGCAGCCCCTTGGGGTACACTGATTTT.

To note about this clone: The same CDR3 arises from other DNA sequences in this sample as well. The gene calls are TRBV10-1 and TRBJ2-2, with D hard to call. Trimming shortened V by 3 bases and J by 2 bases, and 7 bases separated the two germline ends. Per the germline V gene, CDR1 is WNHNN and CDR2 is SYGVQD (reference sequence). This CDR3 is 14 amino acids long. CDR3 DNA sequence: TGCGCCAGCAGTGAAGGTCCAAACACCGGGGAGCTGTTTTTT. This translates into CASSEGPNTGELFF.

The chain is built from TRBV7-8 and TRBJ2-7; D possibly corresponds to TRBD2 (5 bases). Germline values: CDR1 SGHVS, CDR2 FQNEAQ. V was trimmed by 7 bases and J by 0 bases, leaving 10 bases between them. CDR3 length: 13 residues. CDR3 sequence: CASNPAGSYEQYF. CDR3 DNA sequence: TGTGCCAGCAACCCCGCGGGCTCCTACGAGCAGTACTTC.

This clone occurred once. The CDR3 coding sequence is TGTGCCAGCAGCGTAGGGGTGGGAGCAACCTACAATGAGCAGTTCTTC. It is translated as CASSVGVGATYNEQFF. V and J are TRBV9 and TRBJ2-1, with a possible D match to TRBD2 (5 bases). V was cut by 0 bases and J by 2 bases, with 12 bases left in between. This CDR3 spans 16 amino acids. Germline V gene data show CDR1 as SGDLS and CDR2 as YYNGEE.

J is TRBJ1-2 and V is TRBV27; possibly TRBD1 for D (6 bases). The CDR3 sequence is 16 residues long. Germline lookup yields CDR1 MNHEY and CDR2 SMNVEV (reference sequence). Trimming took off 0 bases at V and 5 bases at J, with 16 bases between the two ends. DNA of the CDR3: TGTGCCAGCAGTTTATCGGAGGGGGAAAGGCAATATGGCTACACCTTC. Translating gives CASSLSEGERQYGYTF.

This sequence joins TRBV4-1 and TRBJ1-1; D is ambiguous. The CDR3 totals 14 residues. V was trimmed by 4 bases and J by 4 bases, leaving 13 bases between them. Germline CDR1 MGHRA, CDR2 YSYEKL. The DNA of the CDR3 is TGCGCCAGCAGCCTTATCGGCGTTGCCACTGAAGCTTTCTTT. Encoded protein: CASSLIGVATEAFF.

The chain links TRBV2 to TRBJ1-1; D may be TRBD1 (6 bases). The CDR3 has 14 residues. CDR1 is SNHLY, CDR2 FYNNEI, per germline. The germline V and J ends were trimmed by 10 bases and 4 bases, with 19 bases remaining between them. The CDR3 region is CAILGEDRTTEAFF. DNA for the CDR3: TGTGCCATCCTAGGGGAGGACAGAACCACTGAAGCTTTCTTT.

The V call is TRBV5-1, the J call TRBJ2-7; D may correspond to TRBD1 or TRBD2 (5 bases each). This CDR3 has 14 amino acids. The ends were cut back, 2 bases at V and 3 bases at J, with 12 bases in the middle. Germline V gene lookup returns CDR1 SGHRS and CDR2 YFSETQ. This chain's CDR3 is CASSFRDGNYEQYF. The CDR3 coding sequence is TGCGCCAGCAGCTTCCGGGACGGTAACTACGAGCAGTACTTC.